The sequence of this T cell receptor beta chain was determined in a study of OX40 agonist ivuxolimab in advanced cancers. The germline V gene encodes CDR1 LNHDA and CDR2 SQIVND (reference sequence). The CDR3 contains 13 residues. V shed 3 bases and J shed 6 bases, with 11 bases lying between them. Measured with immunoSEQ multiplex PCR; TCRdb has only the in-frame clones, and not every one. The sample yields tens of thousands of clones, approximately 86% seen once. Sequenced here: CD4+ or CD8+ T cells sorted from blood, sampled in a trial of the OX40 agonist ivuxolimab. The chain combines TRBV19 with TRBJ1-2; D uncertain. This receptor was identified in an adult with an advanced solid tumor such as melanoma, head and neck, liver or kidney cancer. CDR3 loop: CASSMGQLDGYTF. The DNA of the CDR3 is TGTGCCAGTAGTATGGGCCAACTCGATGGCTACACCTTC.